Presented here are 21 T cell receptor beta chains from one specimen sequenced in a study of CD8+CD57+ T cells in acquired aplastic anemia. TCR beta VDJ and CDR3 were profiled, and genomic DNA was the template. Via MiXCR, TCRdb re-called the reads, giving one row per CDR3 protein. The data hold a few hundred thousand distinct CDR3 sequences, with about two thirds observed a single time. Source material: sorted CD4+, CD8+, or CD8+CD57+ T cells (not recorded which) from PBMCs. The receptors here all came from a human donor in good health, serving as a control.

This clonotype was recorded many times. The chain couples TRBV25-1 to TRBJ2-3; TRBD1 agrees at 7 bases. After removal of 3 bases from V and 1 base from J, the junction contained 7 bases not matched to a gene. The CDR3 sequence is 16 residues long. From germline, CDR1 is MGHDK and CDR2 SYGVNS. DNA of the CDR3: TGTGCCAGCAGTGACCGGACAGGAAGGGGCACAGATACGCAGTATTTT. This sequence encodes CASSDRTGRGTDTQYF.

With respect to this clonotype: Its ends do not fully match the called genes, so a read error is possible. The gene calls are TRBV29-1 and TRBJ1-1; 8 nucleotides align to TRBD1. The germline V gene encodes CDR1 SQVTM and CDR2 ANQGSEA. CDR3 length: 13 amino acids. This chain's CDR3 is CSVRQGRDTKAFF. CDR3 nucleotides: TGCAGCGTACGACAGGGGAGGGATACTAAAGCTTTCTTC.

This rearrangement joins TRBV7-2 to TRBJ2-1, with TRBD1 matching over 10 bases. J gave up 13 bases and V 5 bases, and 17 bases lay outside the gene matches. The CDR3 has 16 residues. Germline V gives CDR1 SGHTA, CDR2 FQGNSA. The CDR3 DNA sequence: TGTGCCAGCAGCGTTACAGGGACAGGGGAAGGAGCAAACCAGTTCTTC. This encodes CASSVTGTGEGANQFF.

The V gene is TRBV20-1, the J gene TRBJ1-1; 7 bases fit TRBD1. Trimming cost V 4 bases and J 5 bases; bases outside gene matches: 10. The V gene's germline CDR1 is DFQATT and CDR2 SNEGSKA (reference sequence). CDR3 length: 14 residues. The CDR3 loop reads CSANGMGGQTEAFF. CDR3 DNA sequence: TGCAGTGCTAACGGGATGGGGGGACAGACTGAAGCTTTCTTT.

Points on this clonotype: It may be a read error: a sequence one base away is much more abundant. This chain links TRBV6-2 or TRBV6-3 with TRBJ2-1; perhaps TRBD2 as D (6 bases). Per germline, CDR1 MNHEY and CDR2 SVGEGT. CDR3 length equals 14 residues. The CDR3 region is CAGSSGGVYNEQFF. Written as DNA, the CDR3 is TGTGCCGGCAGTTCTGGAGGGGTCTACAATGAGCAGTTCTTC.

This rearrangement joins TRBV7-2 to TRBJ1-3; 7 nucleotides agree with TRBD1. Trimming removed 1 base from V and 13 bases from J; junction bases left unmatched: 10. CDR1 and CDR2 from the germline V gene are SGHTA and FQGNSA. CDR3 length: 14 amino acids. CDR3 sequence: CASSLGTGDETIYF. Written as DNA, the CDR3 is TGTGCCAGCAGCTTAGGCACAGGGGACGAGACGATATATTTT.

Regarding this clonotype: A read error may produce the germline difference seen at one junction end. The J gene is TRBJ2-1, the V gene TRBV5-1; 9 bases agree with TRBD2. CDR1 is SGHRS and CDR2 is YFSETQ in the germline V gene. The CDR3 runs 14 residues. CDR3 sequence reads: CVSSSGLAGVEQFF. DNA of the CDR3: TGTGTCAGCAGCTCGGGACTAGCTGGAGTTGAGCAGTTCTTC.

A note on this clonotype: The CDR3 end shows no conserved phenylalanine or tryptophan, and so a read error is likely. No DNA is shown, since the ends of the CDR3 on it are uncertain; the CDR3 is the one TCRdb lists. The chain combines TRBV7-7 with TRBJ1-1. With termini counted, the CDR3 has 13 amino acids. The germline CDR1 and CDR2 sequences are SSHAT and FNYEAQ (reference sequence). Here the CDR3 reads CASSREQEPYEHY.

This chain uses TRBV2 with TRBJ2-7; 7 bases fit TRBD1. CDR1 and CDR2 from the germline V gene are SNHLY and FYNNEI. The V segment lost 0 bases and the J segment 2 bases; nucleotides outside the gene matches: 4. The CDR3 totals 15 residues. CDR3 amino acids: CASSEAAGQAYEQYF. CDR3 DNA sequence: TGTGCCAGCAGTGAAGCGGCAGGACAGGCCTACGAGCAGTACTTC. The entire variable domain, with the rest obtained from reference TRBV2 and TRBJ2-7, is as follows: EPEVTQTPSHQVTQMGQEVILRCVPISNHLYFYWYRQILGQKVEFLVSFYNNEISEKSEIFDDQFSVERPDGSNFTLKIRSTKLEDSAMYFCASSEAAGQAYEQYFGPGTRLTVT.

This rearrangement joins TRBV7-2 to TRBJ1-4; no clear D. There are 14 residues in the CDR3. Trimming removed 6 bases from V and 7 bases from J, with 15 bases in between. The V gene's germline CDR1 is SGHTA and CDR2 FQGNSA. This CDR3 reads CASSEDETVEKLFF. The CDR3 DNA reads as TGTGCCAGCAGTGAGGACGAAACTGTTGAAAAACTGTTTTTT.

The chain combines TRBV20-1 with TRBJ2-3; D remains unclear. Germline V CDR1 and CDR2: DFQATT, SNEGSKA (reference sequence). Trimming took 0 bases from V and 0 from J, leaving 16 bases between them. This CDR3 is built from 17 residues. The CDR3 loop is CSARDEKDGSSTDTQYF. In nucleotides, the CDR3 is TGCAGTGCTAGAGACGAAAAGGACGGCTCTAGCACAGATACGCAGTATTTT.

This clonotype was detected many times. The rearrangement uses TRBV3-1 and TRBJ1-2, with TRBD1 as a possible D gene (5 bases). The CDR3 loop spans 14 amino acids. CDR1 is LGHDT, CDR2 YNNKEL, per germline (reference sequence). Trimming removed 0 bases from V and 5 bases from J, with 10 bases in between. The CDR3 sequence: CASSQEAGRYGYTF. The CDR3, as DNA: TGTGCCAGCAGCCAAGAGGCAGGGAGGTATGGCTACACCTTC.

This chain joins TRBV5-8 and TRBJ1-4; D remains unclear. Germline values: CDR1 SGHTS, CDR2 YDEGEE. V was shortened by 1 base and J by 9 bases, with 10 bases between the two germline ends. CDR3 length: 13 amino acids. CDR3 DNA: TGTGCCAGCAGCTTGACTAGCGGGAAAAAACTGTTTTTT. It codes for CASSLTSGKKLFF.

The chain couples TRBV7-2 to TRBJ2-7, with D possibly being TRBD2 (6 bases). The germline V gene encodes CDR1 SGHTA and CDR2 FQGNSA. This CDR3 is built from 15 residues. Deletions cut 3 bases from V and 9 bases from J, with 21 bases between. This chain's CDR3 is CASSLARRDGFLQYF. The CDR3 region has the DNA TGTGCCAGCAGCTTGGCGCGGCGGGATGGGTTCTTGCAGTACTTC.

CDR3 in amino acids: CASSFAGPGQGGGYTF. The DNA for the CDR3 is TGTGCCAGCAGCTTCGCCGGACCGGGACAGGGAGGTGGCTACACCTTC. This rearrangement joins TRBV7-2 to TRBJ1-2, with 9 positions matching TRBD1. The ends lost 3 bases at V and 7 bases at J; junction bases unmatched: 12. Germline V lookup: CDR1 SGHTA, CDR2 FQGNSA. The CDR3 extends over 16 amino acids.

The chain links TRBV7-2 to TRBJ1-2; weak D call: TRBD1 (5 bases). Germline loops: CDR1 SGHTA, CDR2 FQGNSA. The CDR3 has 17 residues. V lost 1 base, J lost 7 bases, and 22 bases lay in between. DNA of the CDR3: TGTGCCAGCAGCTTAGACGCAGGGCCTGGAAACACCAGTGGCTACACCTTC. Encoded protein: CASSLDAGPGNTSGYTF. The whole variable domain, remainder taken from reference TRBV7-2 and TRBJ1-2, is GAGVSQSPSNKVTEKGKDVELRCDPISGHTALYWYRQSLGQGLEFLIYFQGNSAPDKSGLPSDRFSAERTGGSVSTLTIQRTQQEDSAVYLCASSLDAGPGNTSGYTFGSGTRLTVV.

As concerns this clonotype: At one end the junction does not follow the germline gene, possibly because of a read error. The chain is built from TRBV7-9 and TRBJ2-7; 8 nucleotides match TRBD2. Germline values: CDR1 SEHNR, CDR2 FQNEAQ (reference sequence). The CDR3 has 15 amino acids. CDR3 nucleotide sequence: TGTGCCGGCAGCTTAGCAGAGGGAGCGGGAGACGAGCAGTACTTC. It specifies CAGSLAEGAGDEQYF.

The V and J genes are TRBV27 and TRBJ2-5, with 12 positions matching TRBD2. After removal of 3 bases from V and 11 bases from J, the junction contained 22 bases not matched to a gene. This CDR3 has 19 amino acids. Per germline, CDR1 MNHEY and CDR2 SMNVEV (reference sequence). CDR3 sequence (DNA): TGTGCCAGCAGTTTTAAGGCTAGCGGGGGGGCGTGGGGATACAATGAGCAGTACTTC. It codes for CASSFKASGGAWGYNEQYF.

The chain joins TRBV6-5 to TRBJ2-5; TRBD2 agrees at 9 bases. The germline gives CDR1 MNHEY, CDR2 SVGAGI. This CDR3 comprises 14 residues. Trimming took 5 bases from V and 2 from J; bases not matched to a gene: 3. The CDR3 is CASSRRGGQETQYF. CDR3 coding DNA: TGTGCCAGCAGTAGGCGGGGGGGGCAAGAGACCCAGTACTTC.

The chain is built from TRBV12-3 or TRBV12-4 and TRBJ1-4; tentative D call: TRBD1 (5 bases). There are 14 residues in the CDR3. V gave up 7 bases and J gave up 7 bases, with 16 bases separating them. The CDR3 loop reads CASKRIGTTEKLFF. The CDR3 region has the DNA TGTGCCAGCAAGCGAATAGGGACCACTGAAAAACTGTTTTTT.

This clonotype was recorded at least ten times. This CDR3 reads CASSLESEGYGYTF. CDR3 nucleotide sequence: TGCGCCAGCAGCTTGGAGTCAGAGGGCTATGGCTACACCTTC. The V gene is TRBV5-1, the J gene TRBJ1-2, with D uncertain. The V and J ends lost 0 bases and 4 bases respectively, with 10 bases between them. The CDR3 length is 14 residues. Germline V CDR1 and CDR2: SGHRS, YFSETQ.